This T cell receptor beta chain appears in the sequencing data of a study of CD4 T cells in relation to SARS-CoV-2 and coronaviruses. TCRdb's table, derived via immunoSEQ multiplex PCR, lists solely in-frame clones and lacks some. The sample lists 55,000 to 75,000 clones, over 80% seen once, with 1.5% to 2% in the top ten. Unexposed donor CD4+ T cells date from about 2011-2018, before the COVID-19 pandemic. Points from the study as a whole: This crossreactivity analysis covered spike protein alone, no other viral proteins.

CDR1 is SEHNR, CDR2 FQNEAQ, per germline (reference sequence). There are 13 residues in the CDR3. Trimming cost V 5 bases and J 12 bases, with 18 bases left between them. This clone came up a few times. As yet, its antigen is unknown. The sequencing sample was made of memory CD4+ T cells from PBMCs. The rearrangement links TRBV7-9 to TRBJ2-3; the D call may be TRBD1 or TRBD2 (5 bases each). The sequence was collected from a human donor in good health. CDR3 nucleotides: TGTGCCAGCAGCGGGGGTGGGGCCAGTTCCCAGTATTTT. It yields the protein CASSGGGASSQYF.